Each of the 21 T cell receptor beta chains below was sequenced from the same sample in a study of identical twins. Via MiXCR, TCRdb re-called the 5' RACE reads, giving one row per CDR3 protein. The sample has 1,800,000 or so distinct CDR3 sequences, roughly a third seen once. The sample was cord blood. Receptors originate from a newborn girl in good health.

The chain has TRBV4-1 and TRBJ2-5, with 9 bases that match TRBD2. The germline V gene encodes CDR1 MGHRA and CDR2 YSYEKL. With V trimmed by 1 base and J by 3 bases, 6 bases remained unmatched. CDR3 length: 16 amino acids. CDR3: CASSQAQRGAKETQYF. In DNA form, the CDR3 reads TGCGCCAGCAGCCAAGCTCAGCGGGGGGCAAAAGAGACCCAGTACTTC.

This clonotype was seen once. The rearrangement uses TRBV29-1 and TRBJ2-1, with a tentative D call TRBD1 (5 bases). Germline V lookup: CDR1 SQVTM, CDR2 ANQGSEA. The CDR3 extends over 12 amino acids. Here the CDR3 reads CSTVEGAETQFF. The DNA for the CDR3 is TGCAGTACCGTGGAAGGGGCGGAGACCCAGTTCTTC.

CDR3 DNA: TGTGCCAGCAGCCTCAGGGGGCGCGATTGGCATTTT. The encoded protein is CASSLRGRDWHF. The gene calls are TRBV28 and TRBJ1-5, with TRBD1 identical over 8 bases. CDR3 length equals 12 residues. With 6 bases clipped from V and 15 bases from J, the junction kept 10 bases outside the gene matches. Germline V CDR1 and CDR2: MDHEN, SYDVKM.

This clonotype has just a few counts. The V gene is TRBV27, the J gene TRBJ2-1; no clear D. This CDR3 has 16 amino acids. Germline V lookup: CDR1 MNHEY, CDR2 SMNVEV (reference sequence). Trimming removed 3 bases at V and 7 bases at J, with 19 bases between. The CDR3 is CASSLDGRAYRNEQFF. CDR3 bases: TGTGCCAGCAGTTTGGATGGCCGGGCCTACCGGAATGAGCAGTTCTTC.

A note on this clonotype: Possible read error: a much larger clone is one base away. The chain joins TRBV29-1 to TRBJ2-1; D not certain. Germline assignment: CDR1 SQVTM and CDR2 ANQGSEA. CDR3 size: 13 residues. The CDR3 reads CSAEVPSLNEQFF. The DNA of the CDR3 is TGCAGCGCTGAAGTCCCGTCTTTGAATGAGCAGTTCTTC.

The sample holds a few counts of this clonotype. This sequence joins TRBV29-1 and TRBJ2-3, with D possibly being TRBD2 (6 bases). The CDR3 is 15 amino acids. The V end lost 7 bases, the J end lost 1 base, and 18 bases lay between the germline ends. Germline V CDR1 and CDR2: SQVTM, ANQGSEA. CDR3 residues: CSAPKWEEGTDTQYF. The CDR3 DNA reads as TGCAGCGCCCCGAAGTGGGAGGAGGGCACAGATACGCAGTATTTT.

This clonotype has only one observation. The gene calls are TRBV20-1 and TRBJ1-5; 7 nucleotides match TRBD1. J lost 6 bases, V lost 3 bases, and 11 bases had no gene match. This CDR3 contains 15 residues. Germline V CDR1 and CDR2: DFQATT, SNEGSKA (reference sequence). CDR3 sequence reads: CSASHPTGVGQPQHF. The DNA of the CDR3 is TGCAGTGCTAGTCACCCTACAGGGGTCGGTCAGCCCCAGCATTTT.

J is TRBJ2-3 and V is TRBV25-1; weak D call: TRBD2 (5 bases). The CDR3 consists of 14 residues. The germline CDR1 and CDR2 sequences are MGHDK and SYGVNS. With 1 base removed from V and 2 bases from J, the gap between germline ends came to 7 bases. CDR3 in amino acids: CASSELRVTDTQYF. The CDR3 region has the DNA TGTGCCAGCAGTGAATTGCGGGTCACAGATACGCAGTATTTT. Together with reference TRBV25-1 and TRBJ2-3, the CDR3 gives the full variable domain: EADIYQTPRYLVIGTGKKITLECSQTMGHDKMYWYQQDPGMELHLIHYSYGVNSTEKGDLSSESTVSRIRTEHFPLTLESARPSHTSQYLCASSELRVTDTQYFGPGTRLTVL.

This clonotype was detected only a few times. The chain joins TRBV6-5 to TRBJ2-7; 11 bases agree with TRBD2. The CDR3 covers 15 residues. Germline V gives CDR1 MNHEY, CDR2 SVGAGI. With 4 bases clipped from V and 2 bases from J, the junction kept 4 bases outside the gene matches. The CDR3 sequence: CASSWDSGRAYEQYF. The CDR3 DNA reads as TGTGCCAGCAGTTGGGATAGCGGGAGGGCCTACGAGCAGTACTTC.

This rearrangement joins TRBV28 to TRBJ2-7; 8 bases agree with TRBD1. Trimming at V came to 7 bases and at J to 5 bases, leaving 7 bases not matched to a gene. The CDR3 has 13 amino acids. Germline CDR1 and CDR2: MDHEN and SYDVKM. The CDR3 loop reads CASNDRGQNEQYF. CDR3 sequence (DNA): TGTGCCAGCAATGACAGGGGTCAGAACGAGCAGTACTTC.

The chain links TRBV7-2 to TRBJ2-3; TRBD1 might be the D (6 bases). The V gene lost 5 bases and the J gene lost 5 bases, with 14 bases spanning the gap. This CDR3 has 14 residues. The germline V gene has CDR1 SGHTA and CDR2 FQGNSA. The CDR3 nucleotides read TGTGCCAGCAGCATCGAGACAGGCGGAGATACGCAGTATTTT. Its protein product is CASSIETGGDTQYF.

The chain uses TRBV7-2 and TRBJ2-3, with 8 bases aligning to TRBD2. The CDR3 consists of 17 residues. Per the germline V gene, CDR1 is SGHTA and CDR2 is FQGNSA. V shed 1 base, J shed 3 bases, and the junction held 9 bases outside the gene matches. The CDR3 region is CASSLGSGSMGTDTQYF. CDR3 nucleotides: TGTGCCAGCAGCTTAGGGAGCGGGAGTATGGGGACAGATACGCAGTATTTT.

The chain's CDR3 is CATRKTGLRETQYF. The CDR3 bases are TGTGCCACCCGTAAGACAGGGTTGAGGGAGACCCAGTACTTC. The rearrangement uses TRBV28 and TRBJ2-5, with 7 bases that match TRBD1. CDR1 and CDR2 (germline): MDHEN, SYDVKM. The CDR3 has 14 amino acids. Trimming removed 10 bases from V and 5 bases from J; junction bases left unmatched: 13.

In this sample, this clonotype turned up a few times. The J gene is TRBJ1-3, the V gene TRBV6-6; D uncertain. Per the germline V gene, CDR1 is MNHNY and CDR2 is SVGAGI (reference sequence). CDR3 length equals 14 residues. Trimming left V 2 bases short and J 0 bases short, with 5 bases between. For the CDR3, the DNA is TGTGCCAGCAGTTACCCAGGCTCTGGAAACACCATATATTTT. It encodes CASSYPGSGNTIYF.

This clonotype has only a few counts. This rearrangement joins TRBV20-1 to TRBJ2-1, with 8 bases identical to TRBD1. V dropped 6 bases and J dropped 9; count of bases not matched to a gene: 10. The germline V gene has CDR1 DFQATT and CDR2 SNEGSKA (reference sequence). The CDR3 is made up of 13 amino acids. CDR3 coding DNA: TGCAGTGCCGACCGGACAGGGTCGGGTGAGCAGTTCTTC. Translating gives CSADRTGSGEQFF.

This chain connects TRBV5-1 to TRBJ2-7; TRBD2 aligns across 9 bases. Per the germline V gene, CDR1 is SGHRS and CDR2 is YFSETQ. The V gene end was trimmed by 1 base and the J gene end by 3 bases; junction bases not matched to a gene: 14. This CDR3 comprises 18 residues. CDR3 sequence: CASSLSGRLAGTLYEQYF. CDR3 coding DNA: TGCGCCAGCAGCTTGTCTGGTCGCCTAGCGGGAACCCTCTACGAGCAGTACTTC.

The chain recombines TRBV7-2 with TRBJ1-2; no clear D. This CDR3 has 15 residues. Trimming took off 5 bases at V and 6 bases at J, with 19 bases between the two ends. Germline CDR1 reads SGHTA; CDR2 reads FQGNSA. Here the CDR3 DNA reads TGTGCCAGCAGCGTCATGGTTGGGAGAATGAATGGCTACACCTTC. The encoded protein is CASSVMVGRMNGYTF.

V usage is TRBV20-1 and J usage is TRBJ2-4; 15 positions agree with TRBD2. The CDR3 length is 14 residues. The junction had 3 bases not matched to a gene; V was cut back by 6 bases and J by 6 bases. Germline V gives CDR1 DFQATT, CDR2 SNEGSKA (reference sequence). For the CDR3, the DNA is TGCAGTGCCAGGACTAGCGGGAGGGGAAACATTCAGTACTTC. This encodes CSARTSGRGNIQYF.

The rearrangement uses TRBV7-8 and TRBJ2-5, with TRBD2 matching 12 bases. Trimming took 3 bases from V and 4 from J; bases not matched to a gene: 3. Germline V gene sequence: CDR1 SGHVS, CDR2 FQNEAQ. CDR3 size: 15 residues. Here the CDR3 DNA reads TGTGCCAGCAGCTTCCCTAGCGGGAGGGCAGAGACCCAGTACTTC. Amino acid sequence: CASSFPSGRAETQYF.

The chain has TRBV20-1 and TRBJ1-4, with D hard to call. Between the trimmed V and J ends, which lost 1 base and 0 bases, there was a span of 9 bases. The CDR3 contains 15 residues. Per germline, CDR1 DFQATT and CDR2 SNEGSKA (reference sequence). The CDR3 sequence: CSARVPQSTNEKLFF. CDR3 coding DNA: TGCAGTGCTAGAGTCCCTCAGTCAACTAATGAAAAACTGTTTTTT.

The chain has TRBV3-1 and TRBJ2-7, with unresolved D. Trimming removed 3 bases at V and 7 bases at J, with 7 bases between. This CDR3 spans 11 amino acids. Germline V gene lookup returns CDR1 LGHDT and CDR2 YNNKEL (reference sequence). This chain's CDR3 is CASSQRWEQYF. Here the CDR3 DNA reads TGTGCCAGCAGCCAGAGGTGGGAGCAGTACTTC.